This entry features one T cell receptor beta chain sequence. Its specificity is not known. Relative to the germline gene, one junction end is altered; a read error may explain this. Profiled with immunoSEQ multiplex PCR; TCRdb holds only in-frame clones, not every one. The sample has some 140,000 clones; around 93% are singletons. These data are taken from a study of T cell responses to AZD1222 COVID-19 vaccine. Study overall: The analysis combined second doses at about 4 or about 12 weeks. Study observations and caveats: Dominant CD4 TCR responses targeted spike regions 160-218 and 743-854. After two AZD1222 doses, spike-specific TCR breadth and depth rose versus day 0. A mostly white British donor set with more females was recruited, and clonal diversity was possibly underestimated.

The germline V gene encodes CDR1 SGHNT and CDR2 YYREEE (reference sequence). The CDR3 sequence is 15 residues long. J is TRBJ2-7 and V is TRBV5-4, with 8 bases aligning to TRBD1. The receptor was isolated from an adult in good health. Sample: peripheral blood, taken on day 0 of AZD1222 vaccination. The chain's CDR3 is CASSDGAGGSHEQYF. The CDR3 bases are TGTGCCAGCAGCGATGGGGCAGGGGGCTCCCACGAGCAGTACTTC. Full variable domain (outside the CDR3, taken from reference TRBV5-4 and TRBJ2-7): ETGVTQSPTHLIKTRGQQVTLRCSSQSGHNTVSWYQQALGQGPQFIFQYYREEENGRGNFPPRFSGLQFPNYSSELNVNALELDDSALYLCASSDGAGGSHEQYFGPGTRLTVT.